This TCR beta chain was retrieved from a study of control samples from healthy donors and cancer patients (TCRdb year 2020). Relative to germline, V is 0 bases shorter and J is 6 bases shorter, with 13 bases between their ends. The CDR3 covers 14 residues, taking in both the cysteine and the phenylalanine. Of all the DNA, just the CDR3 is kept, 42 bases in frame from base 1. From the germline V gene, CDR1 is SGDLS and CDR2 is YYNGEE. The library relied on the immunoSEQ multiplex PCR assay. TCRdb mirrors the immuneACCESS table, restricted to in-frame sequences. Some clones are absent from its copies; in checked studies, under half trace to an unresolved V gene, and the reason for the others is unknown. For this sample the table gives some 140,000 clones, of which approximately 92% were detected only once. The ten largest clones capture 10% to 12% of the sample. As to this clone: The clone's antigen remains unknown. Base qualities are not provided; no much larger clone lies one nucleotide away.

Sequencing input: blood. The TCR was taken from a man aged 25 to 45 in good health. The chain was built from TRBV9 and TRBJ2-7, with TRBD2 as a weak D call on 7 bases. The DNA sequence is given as TGTGCCAGCAGCGTAGCCCCGGCGGGGGCCGAGCAGTACTTC. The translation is CASSVAPAGAEQYF.